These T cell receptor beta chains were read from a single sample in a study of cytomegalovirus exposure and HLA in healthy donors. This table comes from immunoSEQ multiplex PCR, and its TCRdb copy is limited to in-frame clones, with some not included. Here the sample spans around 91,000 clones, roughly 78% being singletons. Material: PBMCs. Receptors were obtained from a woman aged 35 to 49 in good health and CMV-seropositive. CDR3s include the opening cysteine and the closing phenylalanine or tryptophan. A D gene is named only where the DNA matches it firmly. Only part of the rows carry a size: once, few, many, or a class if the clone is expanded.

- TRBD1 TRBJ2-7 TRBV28 CASSPLGQVHF TGTGCCAGCAGTCCCCTGGGACAGGTACACTTC
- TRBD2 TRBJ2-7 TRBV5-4 CASSPGTSGYEQYF TGTGCCAGCAGCCCCGGGACTAGCGGCTACGAGCAGTACTTC
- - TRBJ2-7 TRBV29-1 CSVEIGTREQYF TGCAGCGTCGAAATCGGGACTCGCGAGCAGTACTTC
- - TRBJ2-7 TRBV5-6 CASSPTALGAIGEQYF TGTGCCAGCAGCCCAACGGCGTTGGGAGCTATCGGGGAGCAGTACTTC
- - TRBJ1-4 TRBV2 CASSVKIRGSTEKLFF TGTGCCAGCAGTGTAAAAATTCGGGGGTCAACTGAAAAACTGTTTTTT
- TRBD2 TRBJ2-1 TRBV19 CASCKDTGGNEQFF TGTGCCAGTTGTAAAGACACGGGGGGCAATGAGCAGTTCTTC
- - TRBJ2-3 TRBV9 CASSVDDTFGGGSDTQYF TGTGCCAGCAGCGTAGACGACACCTTTGGAGGGGGCAGCGATACGCAGTATTTT
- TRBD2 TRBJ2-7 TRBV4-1 CASSQKSPTSGLPYEQYF TGCGCCAGCAGCCAAAAGTCCCCCACTAGCGGGTTACCCTACGAGCAGTACTTC
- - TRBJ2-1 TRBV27 CASSLFRSNEQFF TGTGCCAGCAGTTTATTTAGGAGCAATGAGCAGTTCTTC
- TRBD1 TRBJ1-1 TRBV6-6 CASRFGQGADTEAFF TGTGCCAGCAGATTTGGACAGGGGGCGGATACTGAAGCTTTCTTT
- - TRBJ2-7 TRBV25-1 CATSGGLEQYF TGTGCCACCTCCGGGGGACTCGAGCAGTACTTC
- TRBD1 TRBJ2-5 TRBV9 CASSVGTGAALETQYF TGTGCCAGCAGCGTGGGCACAGGGGCCGCCTTAGAGACCCAGTACTTC
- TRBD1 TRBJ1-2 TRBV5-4 CASSSFQGALGYTF TGTGCCAGCAGCTCCTTTCAGGGGGCGCTTGGCTACACCTTC
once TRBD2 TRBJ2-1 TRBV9 CASSVDPGGGNEQFF TGTGCCAGCAGCGTAGACCCGGGAGGGGGCAATGAGCAGTTCTTC
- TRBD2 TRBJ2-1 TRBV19 CASSIWRLAGYYNEQFF TGTGCCAGTAGTATCTGGAGACTAGCGGGATACTACAATGAGCAGTTCTTC
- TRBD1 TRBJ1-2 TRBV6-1 CASSAMRQGSYGYTF TGTGCCAGCAGTGCAATGAGACAGGGGAGCTATGGCTACACCTTC
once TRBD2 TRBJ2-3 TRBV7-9 CASSLVGLGTDTQYF TGTGCCAGCAGCTTAGTGGGACTAGGCACAGATACGCAGTATTTT
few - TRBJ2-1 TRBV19 CASSIKGQLGNEQFF TGTGCCAGTAGTATCAAAGGACAGCTTGGCAATGAGCAGTTCTTC
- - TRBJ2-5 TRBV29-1 CSVDWTTQETQYF TGCAGCGTTGATTGGACTACGCAAGAGACCCAGTACTTC
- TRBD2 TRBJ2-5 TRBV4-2 CASSPTSDQETQYF TGTGCCAGCAGCCCAACTAGCGACCAAGAGACCCAGTACTTC
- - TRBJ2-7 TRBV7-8 CASSLELVGAREQYF TGTGCCAGCAGCTTAGAATTGGTGGGGGCGCGTGAGCAGTACTTC
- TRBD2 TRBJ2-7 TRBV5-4 CASSSPLGGRCEQYF TGTGCCAGCAGCTCCCCCCTGGGAGGGCGCTGCGAGCAGTACTTC
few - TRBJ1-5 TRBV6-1 CASSESGDSNQPQHF TGTGCCAGCAGTGAAAGCGGGGACAGCAATCAGCCCCAGCATTTT
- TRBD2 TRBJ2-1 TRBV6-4 CVSSAGGNEQFF TGTGTCAGCAGCGCGGGAGGGAATGAGCAGTTCTTC
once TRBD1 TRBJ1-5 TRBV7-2 CASSLVGGQGNPQPQHF TGTGCCAGCAGCTTAGTAGGGGGCCAGGGAAACCCCCAGCCCCAGCATTTT
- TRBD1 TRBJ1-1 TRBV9 CASSPSRTGNTEAFF TGTGCCAGCAGCCCCTCGAGGACAGGGAACACTGAAGCTTTCTTT
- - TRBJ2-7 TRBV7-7 CASSPKLRGEQYF TGTGCTAGCAGCCCCAAACTCAGAGGAGAGCAGTACTTC
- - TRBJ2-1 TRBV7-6 CASSDSARDNEQFF TGTGCCAGCAGCGACTCGGCCCGGGACAATGAGCAGTTCTTC
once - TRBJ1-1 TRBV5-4 CASSLEQHMNTEAFF TGTGCCAGCAGCCTTGAACAACACATGAACACTGAAGCTTTCTTT
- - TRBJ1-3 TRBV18 CASSPPGDGGNTIYF TGTGCCAGCTCACCCCCGGGGGACGGCGGAAACACCATATATTTT
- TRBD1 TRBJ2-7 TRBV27 CASSLDFGTGGSEQYF TGTGCCAGCAGTTTAGATTTCGGGACAGGAGGATCCGAGCAGTACTTC
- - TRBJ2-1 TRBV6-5 CATRKGSYNEQFF TGTGCCACCAGGAAGGGGTCCTACAATGAGCAGTTCTTC
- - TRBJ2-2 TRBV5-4 CASSLEGANTGELFF TGTGCCAGCAGCTTGGAAGGGGCGAACACCGGGGAGCTGTTTTTT
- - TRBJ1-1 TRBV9 CASSPETLNTEAFF TGTGCCAGCAGCCCAGAGACATTGAACACTGAAGCTTTCTTT
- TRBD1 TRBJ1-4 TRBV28 CASRGTASEKLFF TGTGCCAGCAGGGGGACAGCCTCCGAAAAACTGTTTTTT
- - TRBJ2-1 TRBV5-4 CASSSEGGQEQFF TGTGCCAGCAGCTCCGAGGGGGGGCAGGAGCAGTTCTTC
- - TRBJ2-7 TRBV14 CASSQRYYEQYF TGTGCCAGCAGCCAGCGGTACTACGAGCAGTACTTC
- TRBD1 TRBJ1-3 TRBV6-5 CASSHGTGKGNTIYF TGTGCCAGCAGCCACGGGACAGGGAAGGGAAACACCATATATTTT
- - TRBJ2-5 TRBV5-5 CASSRDQETQYF TGTGCCAGCAGTCGGGACCAAGAGACCCAGTACTTC
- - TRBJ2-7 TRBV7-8 CASSLGLAEGLGEQYF TGTGCCAGCAGCTTAGGTTTAGCGGAAGGATTAGGTGAGCAGTACTTC
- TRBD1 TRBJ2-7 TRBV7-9 CASSSGTGGGEQYF TGTGCCAGCAGCTCCGGGACAGGGGGTGGCGAGCAGTACTTC
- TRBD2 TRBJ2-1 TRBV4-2 CASSQTSGRVDEQFF TGTGCCAGCAGCCAGACTAGCGGGAGGGTCGATGAGCAGTTCTTC
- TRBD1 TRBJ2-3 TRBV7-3 CASSSPGTGANTQYF TGTGCCAGCAGCTCCCCCGGGACAGGGGCGAATACGCAGTATTTT
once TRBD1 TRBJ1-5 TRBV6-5 CASSYRQGGRQPQHF TGTGCCAGCAGTTACCGACAGGGGGGCCGTCAGCCCCAGCATTTT
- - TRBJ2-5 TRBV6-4 CASSPDPGSGETQYF TGTGCCAGCAGCCCTGACCCCGGGTCGGGAGAGACCCAGTACTTC
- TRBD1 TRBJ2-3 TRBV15 CATSQGQHTSTDTQYF TGTGCCACCAGCCAGGGACAGCATACTAGCACAGATACGCAGTATTTT
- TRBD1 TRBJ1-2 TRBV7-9 CSSSLVGVSTGDDGYTF TGTTCCAGCAGCTTAGTGGGAGTCTCCACAGGGGATGATGGCTACACCTTC
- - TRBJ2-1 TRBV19 CASSVQGPNEQFF TGTGCCAGTAGTGTCCAGGGGCCCAATGAGCAGTTCTTC
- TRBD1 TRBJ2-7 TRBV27 CASLTGLINEQYF TGTGCCAGCCTGACAGGGCTTATTAACGAGCAGTACTTC
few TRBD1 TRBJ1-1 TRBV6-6 CASTPTGTGGVAEAFF TGTGCCAGCACTCCGACCGGGACAGGGGGCGTAGCTGAAGCTTTCTTT
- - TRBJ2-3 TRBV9 CASSVAGSTDTQYF TGTGCCAGCAGCGTAGCGGGATCCACAGATACGCAGTATTTT
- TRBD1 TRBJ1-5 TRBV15 CATTQGGSNQPQHF TGTGCCACAACTCAGGGGGGTAGCAATCAGCCCCAGCATTTT
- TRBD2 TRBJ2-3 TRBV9 CASSVGGLAGDTQYF TGTGCCAGCAGCGTAGGGGGACTAGCGGGGGATACGCAGTATTTT